The clone carrying this T cell receptor (beta chain) was picked up one time. Its antigen is unknown. This entry is derived from a study of OX40 agonist ivuxolimab in advanced cancers. Study overall: Ivuxolimab, an agonist antibody against OX40 (CD134), was given to patients. The eligibility criteria allowed prior anti-PD-1, anti-PD-L1 or anti-CTLA-4 therapy, and approximately 38% had some.

Whole-study results and caveats: Fewer expanded clones were found on average in CD4+ than in CD8+ T cells.

Sequencing was performed with immunoSEQ multiplex PCR; in TCRdb, only in-frame clones are kept and a portion is missing. The sample shows under 90,000 clones, roughly 88% of them seen only once. This clonotype was obtained from an adult with an advanced solid tumor such as melanoma, head and neck, liver or kidney cancer. This specimen consisted of CD4+ or CD8+ T cells sorted from blood, obtained in a trial of the OX40 agonist ivuxolimab.

CDR3 sequence (DNA): TGTGCCAGCAGCTTGGCTGGGCTAGCGGGAGAGACCCAGTACTTC. Protein sequence: CASSLAGLAGETQYF. V usage is TRBV7-2 and J usage is TRBJ2-5, with TRBD2 identical over 8 bases. CDR1 is SGHTA, CDR2 FQGNSA, per germline. The CDR3 contains 15 residues. Trimming cost V 3 bases and J 4 bases; bases outside gene matches: 7.